This T cell receptor (beta chain) was observed in a study of blood T cell repertoires in COVID-19. Overall study context: Sites across the United States, Italy and Spain contributed samples from acute and convalescent COVID-19. T cells, B-cell-depleted T cells, or PBMCs supplied cDNA or gDNA.

In the original processing: Researchers report that nucleated cell counts were estimated from reference gene primer amplification. Data came from immunoSEQ multiplex PCR; TCRdb stores just in-frame clones and leaves some out. Clone size and V and J calls were adopted from that table, with D and trimming inferred from the DNA. The sample consists of tens of thousands of clones, more than 85% of them appearing once. Per the germline V gene, CDR1 is SGHRS and CDR2 is YFSETQ. V shed 6 bases and J 3 bases; nucleotides not matched to a gene: 8. CDR3 length equals 14 residues. The chain combines TRBV5-1 with TRBJ2-7, with 8 nucleotides matching TRBD2. This receptor was taken from a human donor with active COVID-19. The donor label of this sample is uncertain. Sample: peripheral blood. CDR3 sequence: CASTLAGGLYEQYF. CDR3 nucleotide sequence: TGCGCCAGCACCCTTGCGGGGGGCCTCTACGAGCAGTACTTC.